One sample yielded the 23 T cell receptor beta chains listed below, sequenced in a study of T-cell reconstitution after alpha-beta-depleted transplantation in children (dated by TCRdb to 2015 to 2016). Taken with the paper, the label for treatment or condition translates to: allogeneic hematopoietic cell transplantation with graft depleted of TCRalphabeta T cells and CD19 B cells. The library was built by means of PCR. The sequencer was an Illumina HiSeq 2500. TCR libraries were prepared with molecular barcoding, using unique molecular identifiers to normalize TCRbeta repertoire quantification. TCRdb trimmed the raw reads at Q25, called clones with MiXCR and kept productive beta chains. Entries are consolidated by CDR3 protein sequence, retaining the most common genes and DNA. This sample has under 750,000 distinct CDR3 sequences in its table, and 20% to 25% of those were observed once. Roughly 14% of the sample is in the top ten clones.

Sequencing was performed on PBMCs, mostly from graft donor cells, taken 360 days after TCRalphabeta/CD19-depleted stem cell transplant. The receptor source for this set is a boy under two years old who had a stem cell transplant for acute myeloid leukemia, so the T cells may come from the graft donor.

V is TRBV7-2 and J is TRBJ2-4; D not certain. Trimming removed 6 bases from V and 5 bases from J, with 11 bases in between. The CDR3 has 13 amino acids. Germline V CDR1 and CDR2: SGHTA, FQGNSA. CDR3 amino acids: CASRRTEENIQYF. The CDR3 region has the DNA TGTGCCAGCAGAAGGACGGAAGAAAACATTCAGTACTTC.

This chain joins TRBV20-1 and TRBJ2-5, with 10 bases matching TRBD2. CDR1 is DFQATT and CDR2 is SNEGSKA in the germline V gene (reference sequence). There are 15 residues in the CDR3. V lost 4 bases to trimming and J lost 3 bases; unmatched junction nucleotides: 8. The chain's CDR3 is CSAKLAGAGKETQYF. CDR3 coding DNA: TGCAGTGCTAAGCTAGCGGGGGCCGGGAAAGAGACCCAGTACTTC.

This clonotype was observed many times. The chain uses TRBV12-3 or TRBV12-4 and TRBJ2-4; perhaps TRBD2 as D (6 bases). The CDR3 contains 12 residues. V lost 6 bases, J lost 9 bases, and 12 bases lay in between. The CDR3 sequence is CASRLLGGIQYF. The CDR3, as DNA: TGTGCCAGCAGGCTGCTCGGGGGCATTCAGTACTTC.

The chain recombines TRBV6-1 with TRBJ2-5; 10 bases match TRBD1. Germline V gene data show CDR1 as MNHNS and CDR2 as SASEGT. V was pared by 5 bases and J by 5 bases, with 8 bases of the junction left unmatched. This CDR3 contains 15 residues. The chain's CDR3 is CASSRRDRGRETQYF. DNA for the CDR3: TGTGCCAGCAGTCGAAGGGACAGGGGACGGGAGACCCAGTACTTC.

There are a few counts of this clonotype. The chain employs TRBV7-2 and TRBJ2-3; the D is unclear. The V gene lost 2 bases and the J gene lost 2 bases, with 8 bases spanning the gap. In germline, CDR1 is SGHTA, CDR2 FQGNSA. This CDR3 is 14 amino acids long. The CDR3 protein is CASSLLPYTDTQYF. The CDR3 coding sequence is TGTGCCAGCAGCTTACTGCCCTACACAGATACGCAGTATTTT.

Concerning this clonotype itself: A much larger clonotype is one base distant, so this may be a read error. The chain couples TRBV27 to TRBJ2-5; D is uncertain. The germline gives CDR1 MNHEY, CDR2 SMNVEV (reference sequence). This CDR3 comprises 13 residues. Trimming took 2 bases from V and 2 from J, leaving 6 bases between them. CDR3 DNA sequence: TGTGCCAGCAGTTTACACAGACAAGAGACCCAGTACTTC. It specifies CASSLHRQETQYF.

This clonotype showed up many times. This chain joins TRBV24-1 and TRBJ2-5, with TRBD2 as a possible D gene (7 bases). V lost 3 bases and J lost 1, with 14 bases in between. The CDR3 extends over 16 amino acids. CDR1 is KGHDR and CDR2 is SFDVKD in the germline V gene. The CDR3 sequence is CATSDAGGGAQETQYF. CDR3 DNA sequence: TGTGCCACCAGTGATGCCGGAGGGGGGGCCCAAGAGACCCAGTACTTC.

The chain joins TRBV7-2 to TRBJ2-7; 10 nucleotides agree with TRBD1. Trimming cost V 3 bases and J 2 bases; bases outside gene matches: 10. Germline CDR1 reads SGHTA; CDR2 reads FQGNSA. The CDR3 loop spans 17 amino acids. The CDR3 loop is CASSLGQGSRRAYEQYF. In DNA, the CDR3 is TGTGCCAGCAGCTTGGGACAGGGGAGTCGAAGGGCCTACGAGCAGTACTTC.

In this sample, this clonotype turned up many times. V gene TRBV12-3 or TRBV12-4 combines with J gene TRBJ1-3; D is undetermined. V gave up 5 bases and J gave up 2 bases, with 13 bases separating them. The CDR3 loop spans 15 amino acids. CDR3 region: CASSPQRQAGNTIYF. The CDR3 nucleotides read TGTGCCAGCAGTCCCCAGAGGCAGGCTGGAAACACCATATATTTT.

This clonotype was counted only a few times. The chain joins TRBV28 to TRBJ2-3; the D is unclear. This CDR3 contains 16 residues. The V gene's germline CDR1 is MDHEN and CDR2 SYDVKM. The V gene lost 4 bases and the J gene lost 2 bases, with 16 bases spanning the gap. The CDR3 spells CASSYPVRALTDTQYF. The CDR3 nucleotides are TGTGCCAGCAGTTACCCGGTACGGGCCCTCACAGATACGCAGTATTTT.

The rearrangement uses TRBV12-3 or TRBV12-4 and TRBJ2-3; D not resolved. V was clipped by 1 base and J by 1 base, with 9 bases between them. The CDR3 has 15 residues. CDR3 amino acids: CASSLGVGGTDTQYF. DNA for the CDR3: TGTGCCAGCAGTTTAGGCGTGGGTGGCACAGATACGCAGTATTTT.

The chain carries TRBV2 and TRBJ1-3; D uncertain. The germline V and J ends were trimmed by 3 bases and 4 bases, with 4 bases remaining between them. The CDR3 is 12 residues long. Germline lookup yields CDR1 SNHLY and CDR2 FYNNEI. The CDR3 bases are TGTGCCAGCAGTGACAGCGGAAACACCATATATTTT. Protein product: CASSDSGNTIYF.

This clonotype turned up a few times. The V and J genes are TRBV29-1 and TRBJ1-2; D call uncertain. V shed 4 bases and J shed 4 bases, with 10 bases lying between them. Germline V gene lookup returns CDR1 SQVTM and CDR2 ANQGSEA. This CDR3 has 12 amino acids. This CDR3 is CSVAGLGYGYTF. In DNA form, the CDR3 reads TGCAGCGTTGCGGGTTTGGGCTATGGCTACACCTTC.

This clonotype appeared once. A single base separates this from a much larger clone, so it may be a read error. Because the CDR3 is missing its conserved closing phenylalanine or tryptophan, this is likely a read error. The genes are TRBV11-2 and TRBJ2-5; D not resolved. The CDR3 has 13 amino acids. The germline CDR1 and CDR2 sequences are SGHAT and FQNNGV. Trimming cost V 3 bases and J 4 bases, with 9 bases left between them. The DNA of the CDR3 is TGTGCCAGCAGCTTTATCACAGCAGAGACCCAGTACTCC. Residues: CASSFITAETQYS.

This clonotype was counted at least ten times. The gene calls are TRBV20-1 and TRBJ2-5; weak D call: TRBD2 (6 bases). Germline CDR1 is DFQATT and CDR2 is SNEGSKA (reference sequence). Between the trimmed V and J ends, which lost 4 bases and 0 bases, there was a span of 21 bases. The CDR3 length is 17 residues. Here the CDR3 DNA reads TGCAGTGCTATCCGGGACTCCGTAACCGTGTACCAAGAGACCCAGTACTTC. It encodes CSAIRDSVTVYQETQYF.

This clonotype was counted ten times or more. This chain uses TRBV7-9 with TRBJ2-5; weak D call: TRBD1 (6 bases). Germline V gene data show CDR1 as SEHNR and CDR2 as FQNEAQ (reference sequence). The V gene lost 5 bases and the J gene lost 5 bases, with 18 bases spanning the gap. CDR3 length equals 15 residues. Here the CDR3 reads CASSPHRAPIETQYF. The CDR3 DNA reads as TGTGCCAGCAGCCCACACAGGGCCCCCATTGAGACCCAGTACTTC.

J is TRBJ2-7 and V is TRBV12-3 or TRBV12-4; D not resolved. V was cut by 6 bases and J by 2 bases, with 11 bases left in between. The CDR3 length is 13 residues. The CDR3 here is CASREDGAYEQYF. CDR3 DNA sequence: TGTGCCAGCAGAGAGGACGGAGCCTACGAGCAGTACTTC.

This sequence joins TRBV23-1 and TRBJ2-7; D gene ambiguous. TRBV23-1 is sorted into the ORF group, with uncertain function. Trimming removed 3 bases at V and 3 bases at J, with 12 bases between. CDR3 length equals 14 residues. The CDR3 region is CASSHGRSFYEQYV. In DNA form, the CDR3 reads TGCGCCAGCAGTCATGGCCGGAGCTTCTACGAGCAGTACGTC.

There are many counts of this clonotype. V gene TRBV7-2 combines with J gene TRBJ1-2; 7 nucleotides line up with TRBD1. This CDR3 is 13 amino acids long. V lost 3 bases and J lost 8; bases outside the gene matches: 6. CDR1 and CDR2 (germline): SGHTA, FQGNSA. CDR3 DNA: TGTGCCAGCAGCTTCGGCAGGGGGAGCGGCTACACCTTC. Translated: CASSFGRGSGYTF.

This clonotype showed up just a few times. At one end the junction does not follow the germline gene, possibly because of a read error. The CDR3 loop reads CSASSDSSNAEAFF. The CDR3 nucleotides read TGCAGTGCTAGCAGTGACAGTTCGAACGCTGAAGCTTTCTTT. The chain uses TRBV20-1 and TRBJ1-1; perhaps TRBD1 as D (5 bases). The CDR3 spans 14 residues. Germline CDR1 and CDR2: DFQATT and SNEGSKA (reference sequence).

Many counts were recorded for this clonotype. V is TRBV12-3 or TRBV12-4 and J is TRBJ1-5; no firm D call. The V end lost 6 bases, the J end lost 0 bases, and 18 bases lay between the germline ends. This CDR3 is built from 17 residues. CDR3 region: CASSQTPGRNSNQPQHF. In nucleotides, the CDR3 is TGTGCCAGCAGCCAGACCCCGGGAAGGAATAGCAATCAGCCCCAGCATTTT.

This clonotype was seen ten or more times. An end of the junction does not agree with germline; a read error may underlie this. The chain carries TRBV27 and TRBJ1-1; no firm D call. This CDR3 has 9 residues. CDR1 is MNHEY, CDR2 SMNVEV, per germline (reference sequence). CDR3 nucleotide sequence: TGTGCCACCAGTGCCGAGGCTTTCTTT. This encodes CATSAEAFF.

This sequence joins TRBV11-2 and TRBJ2-5; 7 bases align to TRBD2. Germline CDR1 and CDR2: SGHAT and FQNNGV. The CDR3 covers 16 residues. Germline trimming cut 1 base from V and 4 bases from J; bases unmatched to any gene: 9. DNA for the CDR3: TGTGCCAGCAGCTTAGGCTCTGGGGGGGAGGGAGAGACCCAGTACTTC. Amino acid sequence: CASSLGSGGEGETQYF.